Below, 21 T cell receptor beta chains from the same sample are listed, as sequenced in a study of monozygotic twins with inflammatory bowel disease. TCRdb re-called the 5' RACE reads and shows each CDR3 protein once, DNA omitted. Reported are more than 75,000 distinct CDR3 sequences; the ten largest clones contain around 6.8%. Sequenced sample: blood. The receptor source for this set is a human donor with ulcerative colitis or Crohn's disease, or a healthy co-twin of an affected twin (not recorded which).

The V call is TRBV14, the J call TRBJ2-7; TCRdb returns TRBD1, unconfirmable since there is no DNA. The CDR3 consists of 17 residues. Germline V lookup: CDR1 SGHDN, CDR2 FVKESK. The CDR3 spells CASSLRTTGQLAYEQYF.

CDR3 sequence reads: CASSPTSGNSPLHF. The V gene is TRBV12-3 or TRBV12-4, the J gene TRBJ1-6. This CDR3 is 14 amino acids long.

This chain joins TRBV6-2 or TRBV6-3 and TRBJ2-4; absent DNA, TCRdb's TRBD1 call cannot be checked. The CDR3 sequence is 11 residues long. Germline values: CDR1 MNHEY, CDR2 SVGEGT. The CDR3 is CASTQGGIQYF.

The CDR3 sequence is CASSHPPEQYF. The rearrangement uses TRBV27 and TRBJ2-7. From germline, CDR1 is MNHEY and CDR2 SMNVEV (reference sequence). The CDR3 totals 11 residues.

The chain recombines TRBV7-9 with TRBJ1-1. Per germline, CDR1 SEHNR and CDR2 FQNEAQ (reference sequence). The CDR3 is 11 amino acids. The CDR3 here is CASSQHGKAFF.

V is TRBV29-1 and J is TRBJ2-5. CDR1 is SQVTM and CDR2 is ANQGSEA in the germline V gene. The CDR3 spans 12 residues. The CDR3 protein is CSVEARQETQYF.

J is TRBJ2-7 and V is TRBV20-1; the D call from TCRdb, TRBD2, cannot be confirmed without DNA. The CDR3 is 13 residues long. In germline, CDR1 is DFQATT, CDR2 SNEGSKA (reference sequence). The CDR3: CSVKGGISYEQYF.

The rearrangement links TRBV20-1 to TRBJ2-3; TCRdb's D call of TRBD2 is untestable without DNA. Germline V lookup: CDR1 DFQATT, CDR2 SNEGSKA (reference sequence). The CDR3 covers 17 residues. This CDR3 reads CSAGPIAGGGSTDTQYF.

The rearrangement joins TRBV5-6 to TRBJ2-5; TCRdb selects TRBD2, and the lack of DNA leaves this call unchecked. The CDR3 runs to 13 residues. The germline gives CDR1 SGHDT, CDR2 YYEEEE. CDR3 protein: CASSLAGPMAQYF.

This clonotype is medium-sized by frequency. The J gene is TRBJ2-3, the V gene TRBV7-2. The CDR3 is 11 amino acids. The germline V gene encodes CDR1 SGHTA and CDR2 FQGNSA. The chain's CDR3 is CASGLGNAQYF. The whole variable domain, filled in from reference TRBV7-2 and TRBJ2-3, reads GAGVSQSPSNKVTEKGKDVELRCDPISGHTALYWYRQSLGQGLEFLIYFQGNSAPDKSGLPSDRFSAERTGGSVSTLTIQRTQQEDSAVYLCASGLGNAQYFGPGTRLTVL.

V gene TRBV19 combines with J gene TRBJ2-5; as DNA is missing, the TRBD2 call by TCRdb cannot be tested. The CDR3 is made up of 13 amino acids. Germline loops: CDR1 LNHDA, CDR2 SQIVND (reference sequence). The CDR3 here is CASGGGAQETQYF.

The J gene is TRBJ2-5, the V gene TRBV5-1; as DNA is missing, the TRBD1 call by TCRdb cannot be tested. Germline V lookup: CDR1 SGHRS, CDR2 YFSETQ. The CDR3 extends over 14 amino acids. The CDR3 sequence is CASSDGVGVETQYF.

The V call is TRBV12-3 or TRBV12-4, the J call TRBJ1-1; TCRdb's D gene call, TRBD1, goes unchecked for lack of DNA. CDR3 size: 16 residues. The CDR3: CASIPGGGGLGTEAFF.

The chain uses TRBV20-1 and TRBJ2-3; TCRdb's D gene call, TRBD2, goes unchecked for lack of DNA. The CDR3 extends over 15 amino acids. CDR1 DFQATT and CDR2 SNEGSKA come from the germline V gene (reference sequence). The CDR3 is CSAEPLAGSTDTQYF.

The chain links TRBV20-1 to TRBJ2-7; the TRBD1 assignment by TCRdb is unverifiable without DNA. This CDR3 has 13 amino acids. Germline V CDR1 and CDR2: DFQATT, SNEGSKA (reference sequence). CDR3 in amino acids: CSATQDRADEQYF.

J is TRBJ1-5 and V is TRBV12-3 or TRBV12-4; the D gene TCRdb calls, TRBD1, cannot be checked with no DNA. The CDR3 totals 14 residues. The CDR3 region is CASSLEARTQPQHF.

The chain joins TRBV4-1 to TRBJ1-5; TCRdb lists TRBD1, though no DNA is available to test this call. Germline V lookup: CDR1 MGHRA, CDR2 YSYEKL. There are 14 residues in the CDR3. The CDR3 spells CASSHPGHNQPQHF.

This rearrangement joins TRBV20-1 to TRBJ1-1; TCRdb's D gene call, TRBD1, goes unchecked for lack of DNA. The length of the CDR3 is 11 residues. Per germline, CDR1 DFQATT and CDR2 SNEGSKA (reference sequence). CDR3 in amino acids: CSATGADEAFF.

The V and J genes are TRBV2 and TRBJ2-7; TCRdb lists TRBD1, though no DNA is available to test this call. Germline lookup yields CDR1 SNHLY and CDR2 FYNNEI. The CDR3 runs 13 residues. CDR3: CATRRQAGYEQYF.

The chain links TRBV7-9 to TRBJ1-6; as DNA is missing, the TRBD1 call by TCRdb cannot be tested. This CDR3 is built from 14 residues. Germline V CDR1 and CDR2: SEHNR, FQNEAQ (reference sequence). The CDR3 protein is CASSHTGTNGSLHF.

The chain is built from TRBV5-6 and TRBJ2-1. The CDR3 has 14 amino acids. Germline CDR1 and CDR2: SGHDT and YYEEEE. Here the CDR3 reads CASSLVSVVNEQFF. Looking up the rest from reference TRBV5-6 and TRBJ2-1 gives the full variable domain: DAGVTQSPTHLIKTRGQQVTLRCSPKSGHDTVSWYQQALGQGPQFIFQYYEEEERQRGNFPDRFSGHQFPNYSSELNVNALLLGDSALYLCASSLVSVVNEQFFGPGTRLTVL.